This TCR beta chain is drawn from a study of immune aging and cytomegalovirus after organ transplant (dated by TCRdb to the early 2020s). Regarding the complete study: Every transplant recipient was given three-drug immunosuppression consisting of prednisone, tacrolimus, and mycophenolate.

As encoded in the germline V gene, CDR1 is SGHDN while CDR2 is FVKESK. The CDR3 measures 15 amino acids from cysteine to phenylalanine. The CDR3 DNA has 45 bases and is translated from base 1. Deletion took 3 bases off V and 9 bases off J, with a span of 15 bases between the germline ends. This clonotype came up once. It lacks a known antigen. Base-call qualities are not available, and no considerably larger clone is one nucleotide away. A solitary read yields weak support. What the time point label conveys for this sample: five sample-tagged time points from pre-transplant (day -1) to day 368 post-transplant, pooled. After thawing, PBMC were stimulated with a CMV IE-1 overlapping peptide library for approximately twelve hours, with no transport inhibitors added. After being thawed and rested overnight, the cells were stimulated in R10 medium along with CD28/CD49d costimulation. The IE-1 peptide library was composed of 15-amino-acid peptides with overlaps of 11 amino acids. Each time point was barcoded with BD Single-Cell Multiplexing Kit Sample Tags, pooled, and stained with oligo-conjugated anti-CD45RA plus sorting antibodies. A BD FACSAria III was used to sort CMV-responsive CD8+CD137+ and CD4+CD154+ T cells at 4-way purity. Blood samples were drawn into EDTA vacutainers and processed by Ficoll gradient within 1-24 hours.

Receptor amplification or capture employed single-cell sequencing. TCRdb lists the instrument as Illumina NovaSeq 6000. The BD Rhapsody Targeted mRNA and AbSeq Reagent Kit, in a microwell format, was used for cell capture and library preparation. Libraries were prepared to cover TCR, sample tags, AbSeq, and targeted mRNA from the Human T-Cell Expression Panel plus custom TOX and TOX2 primers. Sequencing of the libraries was performed on an Illumina NovaSeq. The paper's processing steps were these. The analysis covered approximately 9,900 cells in total, of which 7,000 to 8,500 were CD8 T cells and around 4,900 were CD8 T cells with an identifiable TCR CDR3. The BD Rhapsody Targeted Analysis Pipeline, including V(D)J processing, was run on the Seven Bridges Genomics platform to process the raw data. Quality control, Sample Tag demultiplexing with Lex-BDSMK, clone identification with VDJ Explorer, and Seurat clustering were all done in SeqGeq 1.6.0. Clones making up <1% of CD8 T cells were classified as non-expanded, and clones making up >2.5% of the sample were classified as clonal expansions. The public sequencing data were trimmed at Q25 with fastp and processed into clonotypes with MiXCR by TCRdb, which kept only in-frame beta chains. For every CDR3 protein sequence, its rows merge into one entry that carries the most common genes and DNA. The V and J calls, along with clone size, are taken from TCRdb and not from the paper's own processing. Here the sample has tens of thousands of distinct CDR3 sequences; about a third occur a single time. 20% to 25% of the sample belongs to the ten largest clones.

Beyond this particular receptor, the publication reports: A larger share of large clones was made up of TEMRA cells, and in the seven largest clones (approximately 2,000 cells) aged and TEMRA cells were gained while TCM cells were lost. Following viremia, aged-phenotype cells rose post-transplant in clones of any size, with the rise occurring earlier in large clones (days 200-264) than in small clones. Since the sequencing data did not include a CD57 measurement, a conservative gene-based definition of aging was used in its place.

This sequence uses TRBV14 and TRBJ1-6, with the D gene uncertain. Sample: CMV peptide-activated CD4+ and CD8+ T cells sorted from blood, taken at five time points, pooled. The cell subset or site label on this specimen signifies: sorted CD8+CD137+ and CD4+CD154+ T cells after 12 to 13 h CMV IE-1 peptide stimulation. This clonotype was sampled from a female donor who had a heart transplant and CMV viremia. The nucleotide sequence reads as follows: TGTGCCAGCAGCCAGGACGGCAGGAGAGGTTCACCCCTCCACTTT. It specifies CASSQDGRRGSPLHF.